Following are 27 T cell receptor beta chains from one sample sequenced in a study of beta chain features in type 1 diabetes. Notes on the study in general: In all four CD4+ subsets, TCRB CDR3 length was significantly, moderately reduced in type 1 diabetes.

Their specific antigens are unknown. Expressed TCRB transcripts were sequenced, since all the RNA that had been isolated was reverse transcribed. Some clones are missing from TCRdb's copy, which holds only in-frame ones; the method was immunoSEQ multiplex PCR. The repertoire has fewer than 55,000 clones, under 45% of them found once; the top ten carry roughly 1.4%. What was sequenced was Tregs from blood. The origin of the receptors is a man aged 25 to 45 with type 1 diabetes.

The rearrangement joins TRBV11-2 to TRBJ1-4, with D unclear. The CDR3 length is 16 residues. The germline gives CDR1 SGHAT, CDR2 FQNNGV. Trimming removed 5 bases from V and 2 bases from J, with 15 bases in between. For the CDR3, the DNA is TGTGCCAGCAGCCTCCGAGGATTCGCGACTAATGAAAAACTGTTTTTT. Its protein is CASSLRGFATNEKLFF.

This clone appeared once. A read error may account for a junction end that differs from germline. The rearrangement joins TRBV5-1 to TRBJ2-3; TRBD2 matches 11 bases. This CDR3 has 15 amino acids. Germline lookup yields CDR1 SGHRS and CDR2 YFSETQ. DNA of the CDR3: TGTGCCAGCAGCTCCGCGTCTAGCGGGAGGGATACGCAGTATTTT. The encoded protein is CASSSASSGRDTQYF.

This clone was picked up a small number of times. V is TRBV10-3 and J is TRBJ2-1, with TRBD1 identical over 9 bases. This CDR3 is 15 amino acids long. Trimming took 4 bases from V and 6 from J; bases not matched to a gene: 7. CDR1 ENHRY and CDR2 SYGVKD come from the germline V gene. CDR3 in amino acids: CAISAVQGAGNEQFF. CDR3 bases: TGTGCCATCAGTGCTGTACAGGGGGCTGGCAATGAGCAGTTCTTC.

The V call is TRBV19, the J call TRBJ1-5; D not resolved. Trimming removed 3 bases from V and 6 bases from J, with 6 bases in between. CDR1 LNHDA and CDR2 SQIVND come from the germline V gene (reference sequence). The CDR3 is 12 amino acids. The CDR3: CASSIPGQPQHF. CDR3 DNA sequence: TGTGCCAGTAGTATCCCAGGTCAGCCCCAGCATTTT.

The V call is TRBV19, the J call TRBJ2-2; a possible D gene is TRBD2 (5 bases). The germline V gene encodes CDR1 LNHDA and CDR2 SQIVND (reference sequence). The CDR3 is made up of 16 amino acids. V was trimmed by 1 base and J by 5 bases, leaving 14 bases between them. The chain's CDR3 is CASSIVSQWRTGELFF. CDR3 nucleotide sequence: TGTGCCAGTAGTATAGTTTCACAGTGGAGGACCGGGGAGCTGTTTTTT. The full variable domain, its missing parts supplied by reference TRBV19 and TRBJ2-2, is DGGITQSPKYLFRKEGQNVTLSCEQNLNHDAMYWYRQDPGQGLRLIYYSQIVNDFQKGDIAEGYSVSREKKESFPLTVTSAQKNPTAFYLCASSIVSQWRTGELFFGEGSRLTVL.

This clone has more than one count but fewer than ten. The CDR3 coding sequence is TGTGCCAGCTCACCACTCCAAACTAGCGGGAGTTATAATGAGCAGTTCTTC. Residues: CASSPLQTSGSYNEQFF. The rearrangement links TRBV18 to TRBJ2-1; 11 nucleotides agree with TRBD2. Per the germline V gene, CDR1 is KGHSH and CDR2 is LQKENI. This CDR3 region has 17 residues. V gave up 1 base and J gave up 7 bases; unmatched junction bases: 9.

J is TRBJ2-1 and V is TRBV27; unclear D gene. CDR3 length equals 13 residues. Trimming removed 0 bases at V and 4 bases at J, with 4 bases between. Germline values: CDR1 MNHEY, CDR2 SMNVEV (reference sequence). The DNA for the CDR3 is TGTGCCAGCAGTTTATCCCTATACAATGAGCAGTTCTTC. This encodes CASSLSLYNEQFF.

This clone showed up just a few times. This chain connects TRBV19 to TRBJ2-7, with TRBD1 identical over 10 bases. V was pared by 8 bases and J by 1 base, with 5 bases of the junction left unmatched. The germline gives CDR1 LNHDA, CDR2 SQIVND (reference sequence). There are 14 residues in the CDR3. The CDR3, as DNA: TGTGCCAGTGCTACGGGACAGGGGTCCTACGAGCAGTACTTC. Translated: CASATGQGSYEQYF.

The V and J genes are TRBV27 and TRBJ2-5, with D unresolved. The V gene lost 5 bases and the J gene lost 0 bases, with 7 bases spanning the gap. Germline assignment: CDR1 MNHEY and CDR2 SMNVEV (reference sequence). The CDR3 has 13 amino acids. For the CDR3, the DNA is TGTGCCAGCAGTCCGTCGTACCAAGAGACCCAGTACTTC. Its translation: CASSPSYQETQYF.

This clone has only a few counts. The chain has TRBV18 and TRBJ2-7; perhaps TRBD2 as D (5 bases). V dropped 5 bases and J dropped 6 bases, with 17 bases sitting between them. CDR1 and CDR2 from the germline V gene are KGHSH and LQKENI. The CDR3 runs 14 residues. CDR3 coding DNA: TGTGCCAGCTCAACCGTCCGGGAATCGGGCGAGCAGTACTTC. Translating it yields CASSTVRESGEQYF.

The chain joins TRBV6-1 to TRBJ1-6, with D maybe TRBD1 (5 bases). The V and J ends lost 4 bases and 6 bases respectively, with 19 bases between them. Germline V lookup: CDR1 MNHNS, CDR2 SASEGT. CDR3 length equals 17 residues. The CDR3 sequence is CASSVGRVSFGNSPLHF. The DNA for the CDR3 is TGTGCCAGCAGTGTGGGCAGGGTGTCATTCGGTAATTCACCCCTCCACTTT.

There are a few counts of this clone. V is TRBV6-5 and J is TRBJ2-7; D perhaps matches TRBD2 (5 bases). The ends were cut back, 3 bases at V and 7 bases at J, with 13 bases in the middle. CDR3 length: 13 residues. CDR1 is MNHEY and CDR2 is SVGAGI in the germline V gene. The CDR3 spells CASSYEGFGEQYF. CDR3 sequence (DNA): TGTGCCAGCAGTTATGAGGGTTTCGGTGAGCAGTACTTC.

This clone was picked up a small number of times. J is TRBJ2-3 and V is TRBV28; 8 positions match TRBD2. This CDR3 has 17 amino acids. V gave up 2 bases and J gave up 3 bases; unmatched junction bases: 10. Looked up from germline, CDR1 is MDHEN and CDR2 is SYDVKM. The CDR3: CASSLRVSGRGTDTQYF. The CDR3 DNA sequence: TGTGCCAGCAGTTTAAGAGTCTCCGGGAGGGGAACAGATACGCAGTATTTT.

CDR3 bases: TGTGCCAGCAGGTTCGGGACAGGGTCTTCCTACGAGCAGTACTTC. This gives the protein CASRFGTGSSYEQYF. This chain joins TRBV27 and TRBJ2-7, with 9 bases lining up with TRBD1. The CDR3 loop spans 15 amino acids. Germline CDR1 is MNHEY and CDR2 is SMNVEV (reference sequence). The ends lost 6 bases at V and 1 base at J; junction bases unmatched: 7.

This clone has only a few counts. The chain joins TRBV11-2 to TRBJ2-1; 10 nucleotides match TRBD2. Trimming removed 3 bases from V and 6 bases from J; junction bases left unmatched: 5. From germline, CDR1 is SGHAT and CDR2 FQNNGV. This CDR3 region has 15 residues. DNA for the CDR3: TGTGCCAGCAGCTTTCTAGCGGGAGACTTCAATGAGCAGTTCTTC. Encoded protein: CASSFLAGDFNEQFF. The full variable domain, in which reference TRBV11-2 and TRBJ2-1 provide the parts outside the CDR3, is EAGVAQSPRYKIIEKRQSVAFWCNPISGHATLYWYQQILGQGPKLLIQFQNNGVVDDSQLPKDRFSAERLKGVDSTLKIQPAKLEDSAVYLCASSFLAGDFNEQFFGPGTRLTVL.

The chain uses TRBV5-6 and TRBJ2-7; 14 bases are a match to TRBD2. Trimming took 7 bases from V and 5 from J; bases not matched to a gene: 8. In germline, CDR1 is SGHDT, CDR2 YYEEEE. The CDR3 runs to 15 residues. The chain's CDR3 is CASSGTSGRTNEQYF. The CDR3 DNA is TGTGCCAGCTCCGGGACTAGCGGGAGAACTAACGAGCAGTACTTC.

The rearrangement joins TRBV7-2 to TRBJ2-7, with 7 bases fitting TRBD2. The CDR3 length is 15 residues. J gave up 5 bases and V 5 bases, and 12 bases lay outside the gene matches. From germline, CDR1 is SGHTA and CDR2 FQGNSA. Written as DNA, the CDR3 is TGTGCCAGCAGCCAGGCGGGGGTCCTTACCCACGAGCAGTACTTC. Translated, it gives CASSQAGVLTHEQYF.

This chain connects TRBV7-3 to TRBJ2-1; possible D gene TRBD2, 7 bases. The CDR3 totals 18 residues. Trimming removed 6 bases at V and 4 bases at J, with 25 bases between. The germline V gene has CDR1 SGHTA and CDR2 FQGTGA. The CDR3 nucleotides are TGTGCCAGCAGTTCAAGGACAGCGGGGAGGGGGTCTTACAATGAGCAGTTCTTC. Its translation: CASSSRTAGRGSYNEQFF.

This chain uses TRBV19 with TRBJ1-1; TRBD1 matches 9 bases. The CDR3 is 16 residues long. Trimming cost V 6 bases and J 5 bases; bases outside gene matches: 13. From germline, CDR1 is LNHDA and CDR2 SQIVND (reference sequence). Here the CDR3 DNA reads TGTGCCAGTAGAAACCTTCCGGGACAGGGTGAGACTGAAGCTTTCTTT. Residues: CASRNLPGQGETEAFF.

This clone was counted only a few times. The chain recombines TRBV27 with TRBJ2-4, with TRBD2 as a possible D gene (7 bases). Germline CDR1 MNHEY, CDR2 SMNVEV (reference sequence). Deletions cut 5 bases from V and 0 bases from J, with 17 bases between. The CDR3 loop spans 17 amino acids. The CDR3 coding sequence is TGTGCCAGCAGTCCAAACCGGGGGGCTATAGCCAAAAACATTCAGTACTTC. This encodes CASSPNRGAIAKNIQYF.

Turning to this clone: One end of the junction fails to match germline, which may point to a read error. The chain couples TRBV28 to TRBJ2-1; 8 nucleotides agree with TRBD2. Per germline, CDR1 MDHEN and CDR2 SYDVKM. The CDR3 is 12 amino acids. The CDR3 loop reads CASKTSDKEQFF. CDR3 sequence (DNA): TGTGCCAGCAAGACTAGCGACAAAGAGCAGTTCTTC.

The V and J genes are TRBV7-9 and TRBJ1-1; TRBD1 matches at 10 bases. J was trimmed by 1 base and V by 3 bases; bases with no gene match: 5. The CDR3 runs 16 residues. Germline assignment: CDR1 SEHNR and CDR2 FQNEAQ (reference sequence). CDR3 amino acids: CASSLEDRGSNTEAFF. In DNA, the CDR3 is TGTGCCAGCAGCTTGGAGGACAGGGGGTCGAACACTGAAGCTTTCTTT.

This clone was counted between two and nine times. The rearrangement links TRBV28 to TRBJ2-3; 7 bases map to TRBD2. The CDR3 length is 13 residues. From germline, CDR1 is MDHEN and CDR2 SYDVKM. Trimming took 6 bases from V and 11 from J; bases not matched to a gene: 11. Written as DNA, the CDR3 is TGTGCCAGCAGCTATCATGCGGGAGTCGGGCAGTATTTT. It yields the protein CASSYHAGVGQYF.

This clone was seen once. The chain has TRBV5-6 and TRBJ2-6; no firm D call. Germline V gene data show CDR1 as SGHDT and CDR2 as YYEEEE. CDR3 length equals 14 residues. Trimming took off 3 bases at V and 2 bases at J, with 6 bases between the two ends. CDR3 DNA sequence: TGTGCCAGCAGCTCCCCCGCTGGGGCCAACGTCCTGACTTTC. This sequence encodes CASSSPAGANVLTF.

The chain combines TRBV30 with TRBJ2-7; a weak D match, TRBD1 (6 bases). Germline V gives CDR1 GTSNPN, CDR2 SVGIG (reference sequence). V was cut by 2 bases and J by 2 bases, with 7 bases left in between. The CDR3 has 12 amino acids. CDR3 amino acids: CAWSKGAYEQYF. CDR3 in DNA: TGTGCCTGGAGTAAGGGGGCCTACGAGCAGTACTTC.

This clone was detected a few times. Here the CDR3 reads CASSLGLAGYNEQFF. The DNA of the CDR3 is TGTGCCAGCAGCTTGGGACTAGCGGGGTACAATGAGCAGTTCTTC. This chain connects TRBV7-3 to TRBJ2-1; 13 nucleotides agree with TRBD2. The germline gives CDR1 SGHTA, CDR2 FQGTGA. With V trimmed by 3 bases and J by 4 bases, 0 bases remained unmatched. This CDR3 comprises 15 residues.

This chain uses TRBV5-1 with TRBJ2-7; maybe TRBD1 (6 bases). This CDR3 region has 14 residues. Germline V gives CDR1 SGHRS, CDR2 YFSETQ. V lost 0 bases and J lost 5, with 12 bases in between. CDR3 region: CASSLDRVSNEQYF. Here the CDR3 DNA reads TGCGCCAGCAGCTTGGACAGGGTTTCGAACGAGCAGTACTTC.